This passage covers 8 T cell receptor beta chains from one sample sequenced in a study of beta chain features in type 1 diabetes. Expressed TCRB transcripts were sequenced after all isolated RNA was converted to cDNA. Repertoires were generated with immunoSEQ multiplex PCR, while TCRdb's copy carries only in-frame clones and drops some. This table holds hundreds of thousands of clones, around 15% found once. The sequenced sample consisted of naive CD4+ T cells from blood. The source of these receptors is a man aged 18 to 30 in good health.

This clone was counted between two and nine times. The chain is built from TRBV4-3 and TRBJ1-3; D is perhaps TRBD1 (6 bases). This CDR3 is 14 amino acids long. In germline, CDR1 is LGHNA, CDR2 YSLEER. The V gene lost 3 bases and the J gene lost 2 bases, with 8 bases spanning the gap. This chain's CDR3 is CASSQWTAGNTIYF. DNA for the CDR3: TGCGCCAGCAGCCAGTGGACAGCTGGAAACACCATATATTTT.

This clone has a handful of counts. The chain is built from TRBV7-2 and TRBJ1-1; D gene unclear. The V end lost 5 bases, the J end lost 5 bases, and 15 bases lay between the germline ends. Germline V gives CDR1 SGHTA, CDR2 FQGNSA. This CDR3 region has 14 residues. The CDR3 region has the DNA TGTGCCAGCAGCGCCTACCTCAGAGTTACTGAAGCTTTCTTT. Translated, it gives CASSAYLRVTEAFF.

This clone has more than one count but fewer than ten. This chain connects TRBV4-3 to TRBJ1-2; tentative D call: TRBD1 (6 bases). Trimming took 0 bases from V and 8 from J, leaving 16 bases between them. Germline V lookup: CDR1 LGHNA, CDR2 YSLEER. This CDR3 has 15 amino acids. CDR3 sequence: CASSQDRGLVWGYTF. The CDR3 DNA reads TGCGCCAGCAGCCAAGATCGGGGGCTGGTCTGGGGCTACACCTTC.

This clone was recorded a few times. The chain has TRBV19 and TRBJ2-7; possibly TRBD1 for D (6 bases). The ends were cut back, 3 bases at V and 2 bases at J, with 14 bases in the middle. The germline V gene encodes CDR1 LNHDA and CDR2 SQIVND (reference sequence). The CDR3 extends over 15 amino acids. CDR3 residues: CASSMGQGRTYEQYF. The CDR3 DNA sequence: TGTGCCAGTAGTATGGGGCAGGGGAGAACCTACGAGCAGTACTTC.

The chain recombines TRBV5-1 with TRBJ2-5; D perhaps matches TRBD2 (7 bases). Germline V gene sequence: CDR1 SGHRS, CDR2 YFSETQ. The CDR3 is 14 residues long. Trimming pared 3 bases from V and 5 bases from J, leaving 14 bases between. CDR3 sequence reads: CASSWDYQGETQYF. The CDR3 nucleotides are TGCGCCAGCAGCTGGGACTACCAGGGGGAGACCCAGTACTTC.

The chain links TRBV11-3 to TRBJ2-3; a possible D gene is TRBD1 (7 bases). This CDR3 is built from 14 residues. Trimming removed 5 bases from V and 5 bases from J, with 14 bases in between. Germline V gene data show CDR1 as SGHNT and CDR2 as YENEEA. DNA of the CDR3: TGTGCCAGCAGCCAACACAGGGGACTAGATACGCAGTATTTT. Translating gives CASSQHRGLDTQYF.

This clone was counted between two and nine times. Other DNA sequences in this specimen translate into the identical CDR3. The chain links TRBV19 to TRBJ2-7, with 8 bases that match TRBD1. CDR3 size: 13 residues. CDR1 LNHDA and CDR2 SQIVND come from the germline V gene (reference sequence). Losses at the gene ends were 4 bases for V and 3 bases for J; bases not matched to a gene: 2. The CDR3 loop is CASSRQGIYEQYF. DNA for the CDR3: TGTGCCAGTAGTAGACAGGGGATCTACGAGCAGTACTTC.

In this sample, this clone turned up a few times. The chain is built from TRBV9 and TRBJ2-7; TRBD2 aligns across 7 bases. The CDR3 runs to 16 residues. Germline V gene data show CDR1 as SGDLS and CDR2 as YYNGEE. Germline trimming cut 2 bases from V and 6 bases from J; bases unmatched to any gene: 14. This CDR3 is CASSVDLAVDGGEQYF. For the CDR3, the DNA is TGTGCCAGCAGCGTTGACCTAGCGGTGGATGGGGGCGAGCAGTACTTC.